Listed here are 21 T cell receptor beta chains from one sample, sequenced in a study of cytomegalovirus exposure and HLA in healthy donors. PCR amplification relied on 60 Vbeta primers (plus 13 Jbeta primers). TCRdb's copy holds only in-frame clones and misses some; the assay was immunoSEQ multiplex PCR. Of some 140,000 clones detected, around four fifths appear once; the ten largest clones hold approximately 4.3%. Sequencing input: PBMCs. Every receptor here comes from a man aged 30 to 45 in good health.

The CDR3 sequence: CASRRGQGGPYEQYF. The DNA for the CDR3 is TGTGCCAGTAGACGGGGACAGGGGGGGCCCTACGAGCAGTACTTC. This chain connects TRBV19 to TRBJ2-7, with 11 bases lining up with TRBD1. Germline loops: CDR1 LNHDA, CDR2 SQIVND (reference sequence). V gave up 6 bases and J gave up 2 bases; unmatched junction bases: 6. The CDR3 totals 15 residues.

V and J are TRBV6-5 and TRBJ2-7; 10 nucleotides match TRBD2. Germline CDR1 is MNHEY and CDR2 is SVGAGI. Trimming cost V 5 bases and J 2 bases; bases outside gene matches: 6. The CDR3 extends over 15 amino acids. The CDR3: CASSPTSGVPYEQYF. CDR3 nucleotides: TGTGCCAGCAGTCCTACTAGCGGGGTACCCTACGAGCAGTACTTC.

The CDR3 loop is CASSLLHRYNEQFF. The CDR3 coding sequence is TGTGCCAGCAGCTTGCTCCACAGGTACAATGAGCAGTTCTTC. V is TRBV7-3 and J is TRBJ2-1, with D tentatively TRBD1 (5 bases). Germline V gene sequence: CDR1 SGHTA, CDR2 FQGTGA. V shed 3 bases and J shed 4 bases, with 10 bases lying between them. The CDR3 has 14 amino acids.

The chain joins TRBV6-5 to TRBJ2-7; the match to TRBD2 covers 11 bases. The V and J ends lost 5 bases and 8 bases, in that order; junction bases with no gene match: 8. Germline CDR1 reads MNHEY; CDR2 reads SVGAGI. The CDR3 extends over 14 amino acids. The CDR3 sequence: CASSALAGAVQQYF. CDR3 coding DNA: TGTGCCAGCAGTGCACTAGCGGGAGCTGTACAGCAGTACTTC.

The rearrangement uses TRBV28 and TRBJ2-5; TRBD1 agrees at 8 bases. Unmatched junction bases numbered 7, after V lost 6 bases and J lost 7 bases. The CDR3 covers 13 residues. Germline values: CDR1 MDHEN, CDR2 SYDVKM. The CDR3 reads CASRRTGKGTQYF. The CDR3 DNA reads as TGTGCCAGCAGGAGGACAGGGAAGGGGACCCAGTACTTC. The full variable domain, in which reference TRBV28 and TRBJ2-5 provide the parts outside the CDR3, is DVKVTQSSRYLVKRTGEKVFLECVQDMDHENMFWYRQDPGLGLRLIYFSYDVKMKEKGDIPEGYSVSREKKERFSLILESASTNQTSMYLCASRRTGKGTQYFGPGTRLLVL.

The chain couples TRBV7-9 to TRBJ2-5, with TRBD2 matching 10 bases. After removal of 4 bases from V and 5 bases from J, the junction contained 7 bases not matched to a gene. This CDR3 is built from 15 residues. Germline values: CDR1 SEHNR, CDR2 FQNEAQ (reference sequence). DNA of the CDR3: TGTGCCAGCAGCTCCGGACTAGCGGTAGTGGAGACCCAGTACTTC. It is translated as CASSSGLAVVETQYF.

This clone has just a few counts. The chain links TRBV4-1 to TRBJ2-7; TRBD1 matches 9 bases. Germline V gene lookup returns CDR1 MGHRA and CDR2 YSYEKL. There are 15 residues in the CDR3. Unmatched junction bases numbered 8, after V lost 6 bases and J lost 2 bases. This CDR3 is CASSHRDRDPYEQYF. In DNA, the CDR3 is TGCGCCAGCAGTCACCGGGACAGGGACCCCTACGAGCAGTACTTC.

The chain is built from TRBV6-6 and TRBJ2-5, with TRBD1 matching 7 bases. The closer fit of TRBJ2-7 to the DNA end suggests the J call may be wrong. This CDR3 contains 13 residues. Germline-derived CDR1 and CDR2 are MNHNY and SVGAGI (reference sequence). The CDR3 region has the DNA TGTGCCAGCAGTCGACAGGGTGTCGACGAGCAGTACTTC. This codes for CASSRQGVDEQYF.

This clone has only a few counts. The gene calls are TRBV27 and TRBJ2-7; TRBD2 matches 7 bases. V lost 5 bases and J lost 2; bases outside the gene matches: 9. Germline V lookup: CDR1 MNHEY, CDR2 SMNVEV (reference sequence). This CDR3 has 15 amino acids. The CDR3 coding sequence is TGTGCCAGCAGTGATCAGGGACTACCTACCTACGAGCAGTACTTC. Its translation is CASSDQGLPTYEQYF.

As DNA, the CDR3 is TGTGCCAGCAGCCCAATCAGGGGAATTAATGAAAAACTGTTTTTT. Translation gives CASSPIRGINEKLFF. The V call is TRBV6-1, the J call TRBJ1-4; D possibly corresponds to TRBD1 (6 bases). The CDR3 spans 15 residues. The V gene lost 6 bases and the J gene lost 4 bases, with 15 bases spanning the gap. The germline V gene encodes CDR1 MNHNS and CDR2 SASEGT.

This clone was detected a few times. The chain links TRBV5-5 to TRBJ1-1; D gene ambiguous. The CDR3 has 14 amino acids. Between the trimmed V and J ends, which lost 2 bases and 0 bases, there was a span of 8 bases. Germline V gives CDR1 SGHKS, CDR2 YYEKEE (reference sequence). Here the CDR3 DNA reads TGTGCCAGCAGCTTACGAGTACTGAACACTGAAGCTTTCTTT. It translates to CASSLRVLNTEAFF.

The V call is TRBV28, the J call TRBJ2-1; 13 positions match TRBD2. Germline CDR1 is MDHEN and CDR2 is SYDVKM. The CDR3 is 15 residues long. V shed 4 bases, J shed 9 bases, and the junction held 6 bases outside the gene matches. Here the CDR3 DNA reads TGTGCCAGCAGTTCCGGACTAGCGGGAGTCTCTGAGCAGTTCTTC. Translating it yields CASSSGLAGVSEQFF.

The chain combines TRBV5-1 with TRBJ2-5, with 12 nucleotides matching TRBD2. With V trimmed by 2 bases and J by 5 bases, 7 bases remained unmatched. The CDR3 covers 16 residues. CDR1 SGHRS and CDR2 YFSETQ come from the germline V gene. In DNA form, the CDR3 reads TGCGCCAGCAGCTTTCCAACTAGCGGGAGGCAGGAGACCCAGTACTTC. Translation gives CASSFPTSGRQETQYF.

This sequence joins TRBV18 and TRBJ2-1; tentatively, D is TRBD1 (8 bases). The V end lost 1 base, the J end lost 11 bases, and 18 bases lay between the germline ends. This CDR3 comprises 15 residues. Germline CDR1 is KGHSH and CDR2 is LQKENI. This CDR3 is CASSPRTGWREKQFF. The CDR3 region has the DNA TGTGCCAGCTCACCACGGACAGGGTGGCGGGAGAAGCAGTTCTTC.

The V call is TRBV27, the J call TRBJ1-2; tentative D call: TRBD1 (5 bases). Germline CDR1 and CDR2: MNHEY and SMNVEV (reference sequence). Between the trimmed V and J ends, which lost 4 bases and 0 bases, there was a span of 9 bases. This CDR3 is 14 amino acids long. The CDR3 sequence is CASSSRGTNYGYTF. In DNA, the CDR3 is TGTGCCAGCAGTTCTAGGGGCACTAACTATGGCTACACCTTC.

The rearrangement links TRBV14 to TRBJ2-1; D perhaps matches TRBD1 (5 bases). This CDR3 spans 12 amino acids. V lost 8 bases to trimming and J lost 4 bases, with 9 bases between them. Germline CDR1 and CDR2: SGHDN and FVKESK. Here the CDR3 DNA reads TGTGCCAGCGGGGCAGGTTACAATGAGCAGTTCTTC. Translating it yields CASGAGYNEQFF.

V is TRBV7-2 and J is TRBJ2-1; 9 positions match TRBD1. Germline CDR1 reads SGHTA; CDR2 reads FQGNSA. V lost 5 bases and J lost 7; bases outside the gene matches: 9. The CDR3 runs to 15 residues. CDR3 region: CASSLMGQGLNEQFF. The CDR3 DNA reads TGTGCCAGCAGCCTAATGGGACAGGGCTTGAATGAGCAGTTCTTC.

The chain joins TRBV10-1 to TRBJ2-6, with TRBD1 matching 9 bases. Per the germline V gene, CDR1 is WNHNN and CDR2 is SYGVQD (reference sequence). V dropped 3 bases and J dropped 2; count of bases not matched to a gene: 5. The CDR3 extends over 17 amino acids. In nucleotides, the CDR3 is TGCGCCAGCAGTGAACACAGGGGGCCCGCTGGGGCCAACGTCCTGACTTTC. As protein: CASSEHRGPAGANVLTF.

This clone turned up a few times. The chain uses TRBV6-4 and TRBJ2-7; 10 bases align to TRBD2. CDR1 is MRHNA and CDR2 is SNTAGT in the germline V gene. The CDR3 has 16 amino acids. The junction had 9 bases not matched to a gene; V was cut back by 3 bases and J by 4 bases. The DNA for the CDR3 is TGTGCCAGCAGTGAGGCTAGCGGGAGCCCCTTTTACGAGCAGTACTTC. Amino acids: CASSEASGSPFYEQYF.

The chain employs TRBV2 and TRBJ2-3, with D unclear. CDR1 is SNHLY, CDR2 FYNNEI, per germline. CDR3 length equals 15 residues. Trimming took 6 bases from V and 4 from J, leaving 17 bases between them. DNA for the CDR3: TGTGCCAGCAGCCGAGACTTCGTATACTCAGATACGCAGTATTTT. Residues: CASSRDFVYSDTQYF.

On this clone itself: The same CDR3 also results from other DNA sequences found in this sample. V usage is TRBV19 and J usage is TRBJ2-7, with D possibly TRBD2 on 6 matching bases. V lost 2 bases and J 0 bases, leaving 8 bases between the germline ends. This CDR3 has 14 residues. Germline V lookup: CDR1 LNHDA, CDR2 SQIVND (reference sequence). The CDR3 DNA reads TGTGCCAGTAGTATATCCGGGAGCTCCTACGAGCAGTACTTC. The encoded protein is CASSISGSSYEQYF.